The 11 T cell receptor beta chains in this list originate from one sample, sequenced in a study of Tregs in tolerant kidney transplant recipients. The data were produced by immunoSEQ multiplex PCR, yet TCRdb's version contains in-frame clones alone and is incomplete. The profile shows about 240,000 clones, roughly four fifths of them singletons. The sequenced sample was CD4+ T cells from blood. These receptors originate from a human donor in good health.

The chain uses TRBV18 and TRBJ1-5; 7 bases line up with TRBD1. J gave up 6 bases and V 1 base, and 6 bases lay outside the gene matches. This CDR3 has 15 amino acids. Germline V lookup: CDR1 KGHSH, CDR2 LQKENI. CDR3 loop: CASSPQKGAGQPQHF. CDR3 bases: TGTGCCAGCTCACCACAGAAGGGGGCTGGTCAGCCCCAGCATTTT.

The genes are TRBV6-5 and TRBJ2-5; 7 bases are shared with TRBD1. Germline trimming cut 0 bases from V and 4 bases from J; bases unmatched to any gene: 8. Germline CDR1 is MNHEY and CDR2 is SVGAGI. The CDR3 contains 16 residues. CDR3 DNA sequence: TGTGCCAGCAGTTACTCATCACAGGGGATGGGAGAGACCCAGTACTTC. This gives the protein CASSYSSQGMGETQYF.

This chain connects TRBV4-1 to TRBJ2-7, with D tentatively TRBD2 (5 bases). Trimming pared 0 bases from V and 3 bases from J, leaving 15 bases between. The CDR3 has 16 amino acids. The V gene's germline CDR1 is MGHRA and CDR2 YSYEKL. CDR3 protein: CASSQDREGLNYEQYF. The CDR3 coding sequence is TGCGCCAGCAGCCAAGATCGAGAGGGTCTAAACTACGAGCAGTACTTC.

J is TRBJ1-2 and V is TRBV25-1; D call uncertain. The CDR3 length is 16 residues. Germline V gene data show CDR1 as MGHDK and CDR2 as SYGVNS. Trimming left V 3 bases short and J 8 bases short, with 22 bases between. The CDR3 here is CASSDSRGSQRSGYTF. The CDR3 DNA sequence: TGTGCCAGCAGTGACTCCCGCGGGAGCCAAAGGAGCGGCTACACCTTC.

The chain has TRBV14 and TRBJ2-2; D possibly corresponds to TRBD2 (5 bases). CDR1 and CDR2 from the germline V gene are SGHDN and FVKESK. This CDR3 comprises 16 residues. V was shortened by 3 bases and J by 4 bases, with 15 bases between the two germline ends. CDR3 amino acids: CASSQRTGVTTGELFF. In DNA, the CDR3 is TGTGCCAGCAGCCAGAGGACTGGGGTGACCACCGGGGAGCTGTTTTTT.

The V and J genes are TRBV6-1 and TRBJ1-5, with TRBD1 matching 8 bases. Germline CDR1 MNHNS, CDR2 SASEGT. The CDR3 extends over 19 amino acids. J lost 3 bases, V lost 2 bases, and 15 bases had no gene match. The CDR3 sequence is CASSELFPARGLVNQPQHF. The CDR3 DNA sequence: TGTGCCAGCAGTGAACTTTTCCCGGCCAGGGGGCTAGTCAATCAGCCCCAGCATTTT.

CDR3 DNA sequence: TGTGCCACCAGCATGGGAGGGGCCACACCCGACAATGAGCAGTTCTTC. Translation: CATSMGGATPDNEQFF. The V and J genes are TRBV15 and TRBJ2-1, with 7 nucleotides matching TRBD2. V dropped 4 bases and J dropped 5; count of bases not matched to a gene: 11. Germline CDR1 LNHNV, CDR2 YYDKDF (reference sequence). The CDR3 contains 16 residues.

The J gene is TRBJ2-7, the V gene TRBV5-1; the D call may be TRBD1 or TRBD2 (5 bases each). Germline CDR1 reads SGHRS; CDR2 reads YFSETQ. The CDR3 contains 15 residues. The V end lost 0 bases, the J end lost 3 bases, and 13 bases lay between the germline ends. CDR3 amino acids: CASSLATGRSYEQYF. CDR3 nucleotide sequence: TGCGCCAGCAGCTTGGCCACGGGACGGAGCTACGAGCAGTACTTC.

This chain joins TRBV19 and TRBJ2-3, with D hard to call. The germline V gene encodes CDR1 LNHDA and CDR2 SQIVND (reference sequence). Trimming stripped 6 bases from V and 3 bases from J, with 10 bases between. The CDR3 spans 13 residues. The CDR3 protein is CASRKVMTDTQYF. The CDR3 nucleotides read TGTGCCAGTAGAAAGGTTATGACAGATACGCAGTATTTT.

This clone appeared a few times. The V and J genes are TRBV11-2 and TRBJ2-3; the match to TRBD2 covers 14 bases. Germline loops: CDR1 SGHAT, CDR2 FQNNGV. The CDR3 runs to 18 residues. The V and J ends lost 1 base and 10 bases, in that order; junction bases with no gene match: 13. CDR3 in DNA: TGTGCCAGCAGCTTAGGTGGACTAGCGGGGGGCCACGGGGGCGCGCAGTATTTT. This codes for CASSLGGLAGGHGGAQYF.

V is TRBV4-1 and J is TRBJ1-5; TRBD1 agrees at 8 bases. This CDR3 has 16 residues. V dropped 7 bases and J dropped 0; count of bases not matched to a gene: 8. The V gene's germline CDR1 is MGHRA and CDR2 YSYEKL. The CDR3 region is CASNGTGVYSNQPQHF. In nucleotides, the CDR3 is TGCGCCAGCAACGGGACAGGAGTCTATAGCAATCAGCCCCAGCATTTT.